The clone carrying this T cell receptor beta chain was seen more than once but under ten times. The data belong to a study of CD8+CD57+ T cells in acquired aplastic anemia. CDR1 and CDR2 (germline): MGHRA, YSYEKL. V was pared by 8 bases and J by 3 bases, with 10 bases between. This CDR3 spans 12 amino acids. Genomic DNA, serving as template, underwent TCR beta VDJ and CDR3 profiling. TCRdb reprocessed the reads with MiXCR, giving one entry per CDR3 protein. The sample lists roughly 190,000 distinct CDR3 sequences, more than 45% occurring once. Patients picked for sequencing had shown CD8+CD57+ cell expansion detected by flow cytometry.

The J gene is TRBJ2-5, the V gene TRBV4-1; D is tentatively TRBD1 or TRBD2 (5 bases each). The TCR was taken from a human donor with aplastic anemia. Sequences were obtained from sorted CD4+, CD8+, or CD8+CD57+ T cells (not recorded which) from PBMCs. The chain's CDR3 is CASGGKEETQYF. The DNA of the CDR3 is TGCGCCAGCGGGGGAAAAGAAGAGACCCAGTACTTC.